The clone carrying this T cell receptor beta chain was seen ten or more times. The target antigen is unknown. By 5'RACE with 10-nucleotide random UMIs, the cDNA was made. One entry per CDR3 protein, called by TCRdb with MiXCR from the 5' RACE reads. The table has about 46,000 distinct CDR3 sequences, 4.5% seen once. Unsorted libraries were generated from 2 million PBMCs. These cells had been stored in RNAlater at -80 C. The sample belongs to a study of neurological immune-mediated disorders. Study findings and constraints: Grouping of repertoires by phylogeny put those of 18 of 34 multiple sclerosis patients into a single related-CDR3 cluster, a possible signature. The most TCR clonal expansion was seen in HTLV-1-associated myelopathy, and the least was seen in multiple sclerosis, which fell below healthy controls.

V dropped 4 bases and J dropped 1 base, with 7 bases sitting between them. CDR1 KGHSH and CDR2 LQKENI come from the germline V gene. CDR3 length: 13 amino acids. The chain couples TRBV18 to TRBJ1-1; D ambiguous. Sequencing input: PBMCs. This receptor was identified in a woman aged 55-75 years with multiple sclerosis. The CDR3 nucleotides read TGTGCCAGCTCACGAGACTGGAACACTGAAGCTTTCTTT. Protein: CASSRDWNTEAFF.